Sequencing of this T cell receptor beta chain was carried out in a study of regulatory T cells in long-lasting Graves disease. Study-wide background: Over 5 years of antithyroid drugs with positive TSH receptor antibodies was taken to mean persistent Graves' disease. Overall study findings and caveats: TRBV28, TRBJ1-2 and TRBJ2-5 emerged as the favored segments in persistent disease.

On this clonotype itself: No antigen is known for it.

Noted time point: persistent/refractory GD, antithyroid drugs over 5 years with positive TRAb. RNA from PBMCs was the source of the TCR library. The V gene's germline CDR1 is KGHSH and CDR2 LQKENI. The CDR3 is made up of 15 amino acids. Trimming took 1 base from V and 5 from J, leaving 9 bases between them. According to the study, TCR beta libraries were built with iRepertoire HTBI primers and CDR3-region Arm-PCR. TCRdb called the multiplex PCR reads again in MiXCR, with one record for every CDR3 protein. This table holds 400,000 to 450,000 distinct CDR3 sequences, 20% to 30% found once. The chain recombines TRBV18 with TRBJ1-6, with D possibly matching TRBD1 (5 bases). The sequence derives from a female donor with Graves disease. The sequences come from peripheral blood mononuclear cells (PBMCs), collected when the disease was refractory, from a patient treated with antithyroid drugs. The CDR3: CASSPQGTDNSPLHF. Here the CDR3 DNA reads TGTGCCAGCTCACCACAGGGGACGGATAATTCACCCCTCCACTTT.